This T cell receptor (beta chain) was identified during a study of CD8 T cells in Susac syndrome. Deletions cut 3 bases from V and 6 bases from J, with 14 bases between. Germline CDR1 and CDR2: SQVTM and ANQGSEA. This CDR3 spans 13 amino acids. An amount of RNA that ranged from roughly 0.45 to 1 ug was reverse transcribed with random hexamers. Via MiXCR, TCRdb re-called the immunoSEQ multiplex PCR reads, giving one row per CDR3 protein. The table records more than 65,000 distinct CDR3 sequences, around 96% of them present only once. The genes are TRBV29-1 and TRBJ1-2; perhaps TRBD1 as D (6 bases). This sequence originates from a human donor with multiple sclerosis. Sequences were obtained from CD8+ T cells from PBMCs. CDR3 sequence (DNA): TGCAGCGTTGATTTTGGTACAGGGAATGGCTACACCTTC. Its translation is CSVDFGTGNGYTF.